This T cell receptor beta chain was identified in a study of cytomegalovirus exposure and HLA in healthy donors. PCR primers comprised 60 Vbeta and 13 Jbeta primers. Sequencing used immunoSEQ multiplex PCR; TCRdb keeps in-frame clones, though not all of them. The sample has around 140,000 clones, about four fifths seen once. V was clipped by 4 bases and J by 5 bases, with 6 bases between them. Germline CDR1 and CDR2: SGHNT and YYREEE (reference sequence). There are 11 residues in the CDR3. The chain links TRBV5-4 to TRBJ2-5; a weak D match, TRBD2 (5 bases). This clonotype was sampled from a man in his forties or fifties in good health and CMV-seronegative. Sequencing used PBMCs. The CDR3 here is CASSPGETQYF. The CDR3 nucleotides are TGTGCCAGCAGCCCGGGGGAGACCCAGTACTTC. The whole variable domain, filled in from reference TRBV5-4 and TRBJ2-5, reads ETGVTQSPTHLIKTRGQQVTLRCSSQSGHNTVSWYQQALGQGPQFIFQYYREEENGRGNFPPRFSGLQFPNYSSELNVNALELDDSALYLCASSPGETQYFGPGTRLLVL.